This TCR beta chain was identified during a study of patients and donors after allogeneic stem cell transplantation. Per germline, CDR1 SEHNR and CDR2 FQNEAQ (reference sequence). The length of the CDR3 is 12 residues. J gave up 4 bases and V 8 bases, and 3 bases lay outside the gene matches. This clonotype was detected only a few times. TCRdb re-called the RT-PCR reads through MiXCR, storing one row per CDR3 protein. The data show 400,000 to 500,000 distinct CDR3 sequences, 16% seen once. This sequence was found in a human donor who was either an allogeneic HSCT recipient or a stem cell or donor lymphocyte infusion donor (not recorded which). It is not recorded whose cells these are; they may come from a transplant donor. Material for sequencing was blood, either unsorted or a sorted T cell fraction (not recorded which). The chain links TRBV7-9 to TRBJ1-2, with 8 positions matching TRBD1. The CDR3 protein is CASGQGGYGYTF. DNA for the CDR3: TGTGCCAGCGGACAGGGAGGCTATGGCTACACCTTC. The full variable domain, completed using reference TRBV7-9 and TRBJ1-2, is DTGVSQNPRHKITKRGQNVTFRCDPISEHNRLYWYRQTLGQGPEFLTYFQNEAQLEKSRLLSDRFSAERPKGSFSTLEIQRTEQGDSAMYLCASGQGGYGYTFGSGTRLTVV.